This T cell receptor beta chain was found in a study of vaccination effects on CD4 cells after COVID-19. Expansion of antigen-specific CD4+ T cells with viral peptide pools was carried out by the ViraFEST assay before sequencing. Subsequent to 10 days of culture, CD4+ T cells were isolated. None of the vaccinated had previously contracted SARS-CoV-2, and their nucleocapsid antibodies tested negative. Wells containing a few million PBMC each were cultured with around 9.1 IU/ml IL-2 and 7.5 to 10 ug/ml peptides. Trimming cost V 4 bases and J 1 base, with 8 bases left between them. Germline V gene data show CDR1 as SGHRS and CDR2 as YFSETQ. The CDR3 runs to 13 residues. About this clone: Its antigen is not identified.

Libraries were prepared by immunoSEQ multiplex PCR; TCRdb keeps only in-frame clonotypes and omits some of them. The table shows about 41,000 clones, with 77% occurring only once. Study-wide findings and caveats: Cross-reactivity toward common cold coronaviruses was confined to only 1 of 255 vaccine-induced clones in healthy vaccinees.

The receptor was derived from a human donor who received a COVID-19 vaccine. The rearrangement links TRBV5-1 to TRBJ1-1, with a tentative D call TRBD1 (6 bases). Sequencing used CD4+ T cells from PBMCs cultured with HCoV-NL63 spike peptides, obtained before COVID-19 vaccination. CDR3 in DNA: TGCGCCAGCAGCAAGACAGGGAACACTGAAGCTTTCTTT. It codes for CASSKTGNTEAFF.